The rows below give T cell receptor beta chains drawn from one sample of a study of blood T cell repertoires in COVID-19. Assay: immunoSEQ multiplex PCR; the TCRdb copy retains only in-frame clones and omits some. The repertoire holds 290,000 or so clones, with roughly 85% as singletons. The sequencing input was peripheral blood. The receptor set was obtained from a man between 50 and 59 years old with active or convalescent COVID-19. Both conserved end residues are trimmed from each CDR3. Where a row states a size, it is once, few, many or the class of an expanded clone; other rows omit it.

13 NA TRBV4-2 ASSQASSLTGELF
14 NA TRBV11-2 ASSLRSGRNGETQY
11 NA TRBV3-1/TRBV3-2 ASSPGLLNTIY
12 NA TRBV5-1 ASSLLARNTEAF
12 few TRBV4-3 ASSQFRSTGELF
13 NA TRBV30 AFSRQGVLSEKLF
11 NA TRBV12-3/TRBV12-4 ASKLAALKTQY
11 once TRBV12-5 ASGTGLGNTIY
13 once TRBV5-1 ASSSSGSSGNTIY
13 NA TRBV7-8 ASSFTTSEQETQY
9 NA TRBV5-1 ASGNRDEQY
13 NA TRBV14 ASSRQQGEIYGYT
11 few TRBV4-3 ASSQGAGYGYT
9 NA TRBV30 AWSVGREQY
13 NA TRBV6-5 ASSYRRTSGYEQY
12 NA TRBV12-5 ASGLRGGSEKLF
13 NA TRBV5-1 ASSLTLAGGYEQY
10 NA TRBV19 ASRLEGNEQF
11 NA TRBV19 ASSSTGNSPLH
12 NA TRBV10-3 AIRGTGFYGELF